Following are 32 T cell receptor beta chains from one sample sequenced in a study of T cells in Graves' hyperthyroidism and ophthalmopathy. TCR beta CDR3 sequences were amplified from RNA transcripts. An initial round of RT-PCR targeting the TCR CDR3 relied on the HTBI primer set. TCRdb reprocessed the multiplex PCR reads with MiXCR, giving one entry per CDR3 protein. The sample lists over 700,000 distinct CDR3 sequences; about 17% were seen once. The specimen was blood. The receptors stem from a woman aged 50 to 60 with Graves' hyperthyroidism that later progressed to Graves' ophthalmopathy.

The V gene is TRBV6-2 or TRBV6-3, the J gene TRBJ1-2; tentatively, D is TRBD1 (5 bases). Germline V gene lookup returns CDR1 MNHEY and CDR2 SVGEGT. CDR3 size: 12 residues. V was shortened by 7 bases and J by 6 bases, with 12 bases between the two germline ends. The CDR3 protein is CASTQGYHGYTF. The CDR3 DNA is TGTGCCAGCACCCAGGGTTATCATGGCTACACCTTC.

Ten or more counts support this clonotype. The chain combines TRBV20-1 with TRBJ2-3; 9 bases fit TRBD2. After removal of 3 bases from V and 1 base from J, the junction contained 8 bases not matched to a gene. The CDR3 loop spans 16 amino acids. Germline values: CDR1 DFQATT, CDR2 SNEGSKA (reference sequence). The CDR3 protein is CSASTVAGDRTDTQYF. CDR3 DNA sequence: TGCAGTGCTAGTACCGTAGCGGGGGACCGCACAGATACGCAGTATTTT.

The sample holds many counts of this clonotype. The rearrangement links TRBV9 to TRBJ1-1; tentatively, D is TRBD1 (6 bases). Per germline, CDR1 SGDLS and CDR2 YYNGEE. The V end was cut by 2 bases, the J end by 3 bases, with 14 bases between. The CDR3 spans 15 residues. DNA of the CDR3: TGTGCCAGCAGCGTGGGGGGGGCTGGTGACACTGAAGCTTTCTTT. Amino acid sequence: CASSVGGAGDTEAFF.

V and J are TRBV5-5 and TRBJ1-6; 9 bases fit TRBD1. The germline V gene has CDR1 SGHKS and CDR2 YYEKEE (reference sequence). There are 16 residues in the CDR3. V was pared by 0 bases and J by 10 bases, with 8 bases of the junction left unmatched. CDR3: CASSLAGDRVGSPLHF. The CDR3 bases are TGTGCCAGCAGCTTGGCCGGGGACAGGGTTGGCTCACCCCTCCACTTT. The entire variable domain, with the rest obtained from reference TRBV5-5 and TRBJ1-6, is as follows: DAGVTQSPTHLIKTRGQQVTLRCSPISGHKSVSWYQQVLGQGPQFIFQYYEKEERGRGNFPDRFSARQFPNYSSELNVNALLLGDSALYLCASSLAGDRVGSPLHFGNGTRLTVT.

The chain recombines TRBV20-1 with TRBJ2-1, with a weak D call TRBD2 (6 bases). CDR1 and CDR2 from the germline V gene are DFQATT and SNEGSKA (reference sequence). There are 14 residues in the CDR3. Trimming removed 6 bases from V and 7 bases from J, with 19 bases in between. This CDR3 reads CSAGTGGPHNEQFF. The CDR3, as DNA: TGCAGTGCCGGGACCGGGGGACCCCATAATGAGCAGTTCTTC.

This clonotype was seen many times. This sequence joins TRBV6-6 and TRBJ2-5; D unresolved. Trimming took 0 bases from V and 5 from J, leaving 16 bases between them. CDR1 and CDR2 (germline): MNHNY, SVGAGI (reference sequence). The CDR3 sequence is 16 residues long. CDR3 nucleotides: TGTGCCAGCAGTTACTCGAGGACGGTACTCCGGGAGACCCAGTACTTC. As protein: CASSYSRTVLRETQYF.

This clonotype was recorded many times. The J gene is TRBJ2-1, the V gene TRBV20-1, with 8 nucleotides matching TRBD2. CDR1 is DFQATT and CDR2 is SNEGSKA in the germline V gene (reference sequence). J lost 3 bases, V lost 5 bases, and 6 bases had no gene match. The CDR3 is 14 residues long. In DNA, the CDR3 is TGCAGTGCTGGGCTAGCGGGCATCTACAATGAGCAGTTCTTC. It yields the protein CSAGLAGIYNEQFF.

This clonotype was detected many times. The V and J genes are TRBV20-1 and TRBJ2-6; TRBD1 is a possible D gene (6 bases). The ends were cut back, 0 bases at V and 3 bases at J, with 9 bases in the middle. Germline lookup yields CDR1 DFQATT and CDR2 SNEGSKA (reference sequence). The CDR3 extends over 15 amino acids. The CDR3 sequence is CSARDPGVGANVLTF. As DNA, the CDR3 is TGCAGTGCTAGAGATCCAGGGGTTGGGGCCAACGTCCTGACTTTC.

This clonotype was seen a handful of times. This chain connects TRBV6-1 to TRBJ2-2; TRBD1 aligns across 7 bases. The V segment lost 7 bases and the J segment 3 bases; nucleotides outside the gene matches: 5. Germline V gives CDR1 MNHNS, CDR2 SASEGT. The CDR3 is made up of 14 amino acids. CDR3 protein: CASNRDRYTGELFF. The CDR3 region has the DNA TGTGCCAGCAACCGGGACAGATACACCGGGGAGCTGTTTTTT.

The chain combines TRBV27 with TRBJ1-6; 9 bases are shared with TRBD1. CDR3 length equals 17 residues. The junction had 9 bases not matched to a gene; V was cut back by 2 bases and J by 7 bases. Germline CDR1 and CDR2: MNHEY and SMNVEV (reference sequence). DNA of the CDR3: TGTGCCAGCAGTTTAGGGACAGGGAATCTGGGCAATTCACCCCTCCACTTT. Residues: CASSLGTGNLGNSPLHF.

This clonotype was recorded at least ten times. The chain carries TRBV7-9 and TRBJ1-2; 8 bases agree with TRBD1. Losses at the gene ends were 5 bases for V and 3 bases for J; bases not matched to a gene: 8. The CDR3 is 15 amino acids. Germline values: CDR1 SEHNR, CDR2 FQNEAQ (reference sequence). CDR3 protein: CASSRLDRADYGYTF. CDR3 nucleotides: TGTGCCAGCAGCCGACTGGACAGGGCCGACTATGGCTACACCTTC.

This chain joins TRBV20-1 and TRBJ1-5; 7 nucleotides match TRBD1. V shed 0 bases and J 1 base; nucleotides not matched to a gene: 3. Germline loops: CDR1 DFQATT, CDR2 SNEGSKA (reference sequence). The CDR3 is 15 amino acids. The CDR3 nucleotides are TGCAGTGCTAGAGATGCGGGACAGAGCAATCAGCCCCAGCATTTT. It codes for CSARDAGQSNQPQHF.

This clonotype has a count of ten or more. The chain combines TRBV5-1 with TRBJ1-2; 7 nucleotides line up with TRBD1. CDR1 is SGHRS and CDR2 is YFSETQ in the germline V gene. Trimming at V came to 4 bases and at J to 0 bases, leaving 6 bases not matched to a gene. The CDR3 spans 15 residues. CDR3 protein: CASSRGQVANYGYTF. The CDR3 nucleotides read TGCGCCAGCAGCCGCGGACAGGTAGCTAACTATGGCTACACCTTC.

The V gene is TRBV6-2 or TRBV6-3, the J gene TRBJ1-3; D is unresolved. V lost 4 bases and J 0 bases, leaving 13 bases between the germline ends. Germline CDR1 is MNHEY and CDR2 is SVGEGT. The CDR3 is made up of 16 amino acids. The CDR3 bases are TGTGCCAGCAGTTCCAACCGTTACACCTCTGGAAACACCATATATTTT. Encoded protein: CASSSNRYTSGNTIYF.

This clonotype was picked up many times. This chain connects TRBV3-1 to TRBJ2-3, with 11 bases aligning to TRBD2. The CDR3 has 16 amino acids. The germline gives CDR1 LGHDT, CDR2 YNNKEL (reference sequence). J gave up 4 bases and V 2 bases, and 5 bases lay outside the gene matches. The CDR3 loop is CASSQNSGGASDTQYF. CDR3 coding DNA: TGTGCCAGCAGCCAAAATAGCGGGGGGGCCTCAGATACGCAGTATTTT.

The rearrangement uses TRBV2 and TRBJ2-5; D might be TRBD1 (6 bases). Germline loops: CDR1 SNHLY, CDR2 FYNNEI. The CDR3 covers 16 residues. V was pared by 5 bases and J by 2 bases, with 18 bases between. The CDR3 nucleotides read TGTGCCAGCAGTTACCTATCAGGGGCCCGACAAGAGACCCAGTACTTC. Its translation is CASSYLSGARQETQYF.

The rearrangement joins TRBV11-1 to TRBJ1-2, with a weak D call TRBD1 (5 bases). Trimming left V 1 base short and J 5 bases short, with 20 bases between. CDR3 length equals 17 residues. Per the germline V gene, CDR1 is SGHAT and CDR2 is FQDESV (reference sequence). DNA of the CDR3: TGTGCCAGCAGCTTAGATTGGACAACAACAGGAGAGTATGGCTACACCTTC. It translates to CASSLDWTTTGEYGYTF. Variable domain in full (rest from reference TRBV11-1 and TRBJ1-2): EAEVAQSPRYKITEKSQAVAFWCDPISGHATLYWYRQILGQGPELLVQFQDESVVDDSQLPKDRFSAERLKGVDSTLKIQPAELGDSAMYLCASSLDWTTTGEYGYTFGSGTRLTVV.

The CDR3 DNA reads as TGCGCCAGCACCAATGTCCAGGTCTCCGGGGCCAACGTCCTGACTTTC. It codes for CASTNVQVSGANVLTF. The chain combines TRBV5-1 with TRBJ2-6; no firm D call. The germline gives CDR1 SGHRS, CDR2 YFSETQ. The CDR3 covers 16 residues. With 6 bases removed from V and 4 bases from J, the gap between germline ends came to 17 bases.

This clonotype has a handful of counts. V gene TRBV4-2 combines with J gene TRBJ2-3; the match to TRBD2 covers 10 bases. The CDR3 consists of 15 residues. Per germline, CDR1 LGHNA and CDR2 YNFKEQ. V lost 4 bases to trimming and J lost 5 bases; unmatched junction nucleotides: 6. CDR3 amino acids: CASSRQAGGRDTQYF. Written as DNA, the CDR3 is TGTGCCAGCAGCCGCCAAGCGGGGGGGCGAGATACGCAGTATTTT.

This clonotype turned up a few times. The CDR3 sequence is CASTPFEAIANEKLFF. The CDR3 nucleotides are TGTGCCAGCACCCCCTTTGAGGCGATAGCTAATGAAAAACTGTTTTTT. This chain connects TRBV6-1 to TRBJ1-4, with D uncertain. V gave up 7 bases and J gave up 3 bases, with 18 bases separating them. The CDR3 sequence is 16 residues long. Germline V gene data show CDR1 as MNHNS and CDR2 as SASEGT.

In this sample, this clonotype turned up a few times. This sequence joins TRBV4-1 and TRBJ1-4; the D is unclear. Per the germline V gene, CDR1 is MGHRA and CDR2 is YSYEKL. The CDR3 runs 15 residues. V lost 1 base and J lost 7, with 13 bases in between. The CDR3 is CASSQALQPIEKLFF. CDR3 DNA sequence: TGCGCCAGCAGCCAAGCCCTCCAGCCCATTGAAAAACTGTTTTTT.

The rearrangement uses TRBV9 and TRBJ2-4, with 10 bases matching TRBD1. V was clipped by 6 bases and J by 6 bases; unmatched bases: 12. CDR3 size: 16 residues. Germline V CDR1 and CDR2: SGDLS, YYNGEE. CDR3 amino acids: CASNPSGQGLRNIQYF. CDR3 in DNA: TGTGCCAGCAACCCTTCGGGACAGGGGCTTCGAAACATTCAGTACTTC.

This rearrangement joins TRBV7-9 to TRBJ1-3, with 8 bases identical to TRBD1. Germline-derived CDR1 and CDR2 are SEHNR and FQNEAQ (reference sequence). The V gene end was trimmed by 4 bases and the J gene end by 2 bases; junction bases not matched to a gene: 7. The CDR3 contains 16 residues. CDR3 amino acids: CASSSAGGIAGNTIYF. In DNA, the CDR3 is TGTGCCAGCAGCTCCGCAGGGGGCATTGCTGGAAACACCATATATTTT.

The table lists this clonotype with a few counts. V is TRBV7-9 and J is TRBJ1-6; D remains unclear. Germline V gene sequence: CDR1 SEHNR, CDR2 FQNEAQ (reference sequence). CDR3 size: 13 residues. The V gene lost 6 bases and the J gene lost 5 bases, with 8 bases spanning the gap. The CDR3 region has the DNA TGTGCCAGCAGTTGGTCAGATAATTCACCCCTCCACTTT. Protein product: CASSWSDNSPLHF. Full variable domain (missing parts from reference TRBV7-9 and TRBJ1-6): DTGVSQNPRHKITKRGQNVTFRCDPISEHNRLYWYRQTLGQGPEFLTYFQNEAQLEKSRLLSDRFSAERPKGSFSTLEIQRTEQGDSAMYLCASSWSDNSPLHFGNGTRLTVT.

This clonotype was seen more than once but under ten times. The J gene is TRBJ1-5, the V gene TRBV6-6, with 8 bases matching TRBD1. V trimming: 0 bases; J trimming: 5 bases; junction bases outside the gene matches: 0. Per germline, CDR1 MNHNY and CDR2 SVGAGI (reference sequence). This CDR3 is built from 14 residues. The CDR3 nucleotides are TGTGCCAGCAGTTACTCGACAGGGGATCAGCCCCAGCATTTT. Translating gives CASSYSTGDQPQHF.

This clonotype was detected only a few times. The chain has TRBV27 and TRBJ2-5; no definite D call. V lost 8 bases, J lost 4 bases, and 8 bases lay in between. The CDR3 runs 11 residues. CDR1 and CDR2 (germline): MNHEY, SMNVEV (reference sequence). As DNA, the CDR3 is TGTGCCAGCGGTCAAGTAGAGACCCAGTACTTC. Its translation: CASGQVETQYF.

This clonotype appeared a few times. The chain carries TRBV18 and TRBJ2-7; 7 bases map to TRBD1. Germline V CDR1 and CDR2: KGHSH, LQKENI. V shed 3 bases, J shed 5 bases, and the junction held 10 bases outside the gene matches. The CDR3 runs to 15 residues. In nucleotides, the CDR3 is TGTGCCAGCTCACCGTCCGGGACAGTGGGCCACGAGCAGTACTTC. As protein: CASSPSGTVGHEQYF.

This chain joins TRBV20-1 and TRBJ2-2, with 8 bases lining up with TRBD2. V lost 3 bases to trimming and J lost 3 bases; unmatched junction nucleotides: 9. The CDR3 has 16 residues. CDR1 is DFQATT and CDR2 is SNEGSKA in the germline V gene (reference sequence). DNA of the CDR3: TGCAGTGCTAGTACTCTCGCGCGGGGGGACACCGGGGAGCTGTTTTTT. Translated: CSASTLARGDTGELFF.

The chain joins TRBV7-9 to TRBJ2-2; 11 nucleotides line up with TRBD2. The CDR3 loop spans 19 amino acids. Germline CDR1 reads SEHNR; CDR2 reads FQNEAQ (reference sequence). J lost 4 bases, V lost 5 bases, and 15 bases had no gene match. For the CDR3, the DNA is TGTGCCAGCAGCCCAGGGGGAACTAGCGGGGGTCCGAGCACCGGGGAGCTGTTTTTT. This translates into CASSPGGTSGGPSTGELFF.

This chain uses TRBV29-1 with TRBJ2-1, with 11 bases identical to TRBD2. The CDR3 runs to 18 residues. Per germline, CDR1 SQVTM and CDR2 ANQGSEA. J was trimmed by 4 bases and V by 4 bases; bases with no gene match: 15. The CDR3 coding sequence is TGCAGCGTTGGGCCCGGAAATTTAGCGGGGGGGGTTTACAATGAGCAGTTCTTC. Protein sequence: CSVGPGNLAGGVYNEQFF.

This clonotype was seen at least ten times. The chain couples TRBV9 to TRBJ2-3; D uncertain. The germline V gene has CDR1 SGDLS and CDR2 YYNGEE. This CDR3 is 16 amino acids long. V lost 1 base and J 0 bases, leaving 12 bases between the germline ends. The CDR3 spells CASSVSHGTSTDTQYF. The DNA for the CDR3 is TGTGCCAGCAGCGTATCCCACGGTACTAGCACAGATACGCAGTATTTT.

In its sample, this clonotype was seen a few times. In nucleotides, the CDR3 is TGCAGCGTTCAACCCACAGGGACCGAGCAGTTCTTC. The encoded protein is CSVQPTGTEQFF. The J gene is TRBJ2-1, the V gene TRBV29-1; tentatively, D is TRBD1 (6 bases). The CDR3 spans 12 residues. Trimming shortened V by 5 bases and J by 10 bases, and 15 bases separated the two germline ends. Germline CDR1 and CDR2: SQVTM and ANQGSEA.